This T cell receptor (beta chain) comes out of a study of cytomegalovirus exposure and HLA in healthy donors (dated by TCRdb to about 2017). Background on the whole study: According to a later analysis, the roughly 120 validation repertoires were produced on the same platform as the 600 to 850 repertoires of the first cohort. The study combined high-throughput TCR immunosequencing, statistical association of individual TCRs with disease status, and machine learning to predict cytomegalovirus infection status. In addition to the first cohort of about 650 subjects, a separate validation cohort of under 150 different subjects was used. The study was designed to test whether signatures of past pathogen exposure could be identified by cataloging public T cell receptors. Results and caveats for the whole study, not just this receptor: The study listed approximately 150 TCR beta chains as associated with cytomegalovirus. Three of the identified cytomegalovirus-associated TCR beta chains were confirmed in vitro to be specific for cytomegalovirus antigens. According to the authors, the approach could potentially be generalized to other disease states and immunological phenotypes. Across donors, most TCR sequences were observed very rarely, whereas some public TCRs were present in many individuals. In both the original and validation cohorts, the classifier was reported to diagnose cytomegalovirus status with high specificity and sensitivity. Subsequent analysis determined that TCRs grouped into clusters in the first cohort also showed a tendency toward co-occurrence across the roughly 110 validation repertoires, and about 94% of cluster scores exceeded 0. The validation cohort had no HLA typing available for a later analysis, so co-occurrence within that cohort was assessed over all 120 or so repertoires.

The donors belonged to the validation cohort of around 120 subjects, which was separate from the roughly 700-subject first cohort. Looking up the germline V gene yields CDR1 LGHNA and CDR2 YSLEER. Unmatched junction bases come to 3, with V trimmed by 1 base and J by 3 bases. The CDR3 sequence holds 17 residues, the cysteine and phenylalanine included. Here the CDR3 DNA is all that survives: 51 bases in frame from base 1. The library was built by means of the immunoSEQ multiplex PCR assay. As for the authors' bioinformatics: A statistical classification framework was developed to diagnose cytomegalovirus status using the catalog of TCR beta chain sequences. As stored in TCRdb, this immuneACCESS dataset retains in-frame rearrangements with V and J assigned. A fraction of the clones does not appear; measured against another copy, unresolved V genes explain less than half of the discrepancy, and the remainder lacks a known reason. The V and J calls and the clone size are those of that table, but D and trimming were determined from the DNA. Across this sample there are almost 75,000 clones, with around four fifths seen only once. The ten top clones hold about 3% of the sample.

For this clone: The antigen it recognizes is unknown. Nothing much larger sits one base from this clone, and base qualities are not available.

The sequence was collected from a man younger than 40 in good health and CMV-seronegative. Sequenced material: PBMCs. Recombination connected TRBV4-3 to TRBJ2-3; TRBD2 lines up with 14 middle nucleotides. Here is the DNA: TGCGCCAGCAGCCAAGGACTAGCGGGAGGGTTGACAGATACGCAGTATTTT. This translates into CASSQGLAGGLTDTQYF.